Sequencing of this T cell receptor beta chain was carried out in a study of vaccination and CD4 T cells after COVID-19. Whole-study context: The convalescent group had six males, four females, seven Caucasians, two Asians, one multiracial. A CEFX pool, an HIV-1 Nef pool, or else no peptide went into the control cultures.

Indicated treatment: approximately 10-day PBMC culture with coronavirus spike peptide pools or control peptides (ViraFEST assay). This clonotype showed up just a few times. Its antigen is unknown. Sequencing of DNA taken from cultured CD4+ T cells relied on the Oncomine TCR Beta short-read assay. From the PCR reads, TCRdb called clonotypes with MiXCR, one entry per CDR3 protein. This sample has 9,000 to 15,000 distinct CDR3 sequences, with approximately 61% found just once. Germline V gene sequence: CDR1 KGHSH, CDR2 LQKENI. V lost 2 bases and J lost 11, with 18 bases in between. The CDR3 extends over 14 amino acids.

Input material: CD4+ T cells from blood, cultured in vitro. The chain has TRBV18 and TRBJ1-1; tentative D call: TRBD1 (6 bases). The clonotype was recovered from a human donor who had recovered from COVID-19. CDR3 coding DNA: TGTGCCAGCTCACCAGAAGACAGGCAGGGTTCGGCTTTCTTT. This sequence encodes CASSPEDRQGSAFF.